The entry that follows covers one T cell receptor beta chain sequence. The data derive from a study of shared clonotypes between healthy human individuals. Whole-study context: Three plates were used per donor for CD4 naive, three for CD4 memory, two for CD8 naive and one for CD8 memory.

Germline V lookup: CDR1 LGHNA, CDR2 YSLEER. Between the trimmed V and J ends, which lost 0 bases and 4 bases, there was a span of 21 bases. This CDR3 region has 19 residues. Only CD45RO-negative cells positively selected for CCR7 counted as naive CD8 cells, so terminally differentiated effector memory CD45RA+ cells were excluded. Every subset had its genomic DNA shared out evenly among several immunoSEQ plates. Authors' data handling: ImmunoSEQ junction-only sequences lacked quality scores, so their filtering differed. Sequenced by immunoSEQ multiplex PCR; TCRdb stores in-frame clones only, minus some. V and J calls plus clone size are reproduced from that table; the DNA served to infer D and trimming. The sample records some 2 million clones, less than 95% being singletons.

The sample comprised naive CD8+ T cells sorted from blood. The genes are TRBV4-3 and TRBJ2-2, with D unclear. This clonotype was sampled from a man between 18 and 35 years old in good health. Here the CDR3 DNA reads TGCGCCAGCAGCCAAGAGAGCGTAAGGGAAAGACGTCGCACCGGGGAGCTGTTTTTT. Protein sequence: CASSQESVRERRRTGELFF.